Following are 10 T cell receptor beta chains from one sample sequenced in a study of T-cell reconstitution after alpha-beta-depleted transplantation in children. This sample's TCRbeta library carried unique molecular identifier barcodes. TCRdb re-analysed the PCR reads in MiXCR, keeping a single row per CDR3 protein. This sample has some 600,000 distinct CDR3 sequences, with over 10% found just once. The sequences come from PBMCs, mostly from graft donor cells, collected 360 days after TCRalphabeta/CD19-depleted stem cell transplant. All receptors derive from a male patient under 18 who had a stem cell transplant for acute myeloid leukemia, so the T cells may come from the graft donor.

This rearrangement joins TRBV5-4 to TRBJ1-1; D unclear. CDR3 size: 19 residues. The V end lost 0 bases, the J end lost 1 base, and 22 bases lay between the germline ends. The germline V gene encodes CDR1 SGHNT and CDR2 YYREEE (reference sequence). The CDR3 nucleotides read TGTGCCAGCAGCTTGGCCGGTTTCATCGCGACCCTCCCGAACACTGAAGCTTTCTTT. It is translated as CASSLAGFIATLPNTEAFF.

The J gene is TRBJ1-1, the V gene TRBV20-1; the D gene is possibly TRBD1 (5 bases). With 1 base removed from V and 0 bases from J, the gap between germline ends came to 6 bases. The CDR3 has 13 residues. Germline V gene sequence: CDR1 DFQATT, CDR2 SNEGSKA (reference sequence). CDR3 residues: CSARGQMNTEAFF. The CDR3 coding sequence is TGCAGTGCTAGAGGACAGATGAACACTGAAGCTTTCTTT.

The CDR3, as DNA: TGCAGCGCAATAGGGGTAACCGTTTACAATGAGCAGTTCTTC. It codes for CSAIGVTVYNEQFF. The chain links TRBV29-1 to TRBJ2-1, with D possibly being TRBD1 (5 bases). Germline assignment: CDR1 SQVTM and CDR2 ANQGSEA. The CDR3 covers 14 residues. V lost 7 bases, J lost 4 bases, and 17 bases lay in between.

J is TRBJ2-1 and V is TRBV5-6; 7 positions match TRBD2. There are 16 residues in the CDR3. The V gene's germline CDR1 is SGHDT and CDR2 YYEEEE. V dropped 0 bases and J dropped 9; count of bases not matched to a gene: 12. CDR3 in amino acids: CASSLARTGLIIEQFF. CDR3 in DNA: TGTGCCAGCAGCTTGGCGAGGACGGGACTAATCATTGAGCAGTTCTTC.

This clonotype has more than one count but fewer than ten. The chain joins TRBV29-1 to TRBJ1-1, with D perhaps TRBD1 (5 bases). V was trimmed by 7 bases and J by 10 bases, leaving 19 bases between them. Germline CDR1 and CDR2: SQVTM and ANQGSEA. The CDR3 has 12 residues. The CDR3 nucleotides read TGCAGCGCCCTCCGGGACCCCGAGGGAGCTTTCTTT. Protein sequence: CSALRDPEGAFF.

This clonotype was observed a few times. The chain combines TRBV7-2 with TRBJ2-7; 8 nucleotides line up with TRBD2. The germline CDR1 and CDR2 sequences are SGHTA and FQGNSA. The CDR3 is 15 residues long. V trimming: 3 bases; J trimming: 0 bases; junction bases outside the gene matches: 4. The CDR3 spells CASSFSGDYSYEQYF. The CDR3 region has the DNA TGTGCCAGCAGCTTTAGCGGGGACTACTCCTACGAGCAGTACTTC.

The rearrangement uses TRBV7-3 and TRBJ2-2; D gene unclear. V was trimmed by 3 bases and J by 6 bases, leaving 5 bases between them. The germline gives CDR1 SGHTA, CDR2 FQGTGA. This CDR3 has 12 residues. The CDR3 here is CASSFPPGELFF. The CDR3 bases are TGTGCCAGCAGCTTCCCCCCCGGGGAGCTGTTTTTT.

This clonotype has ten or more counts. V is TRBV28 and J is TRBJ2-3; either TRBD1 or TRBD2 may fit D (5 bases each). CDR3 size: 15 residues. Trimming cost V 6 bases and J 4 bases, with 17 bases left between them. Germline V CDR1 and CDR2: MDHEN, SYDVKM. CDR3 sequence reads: CASSQPGPRADTQYF. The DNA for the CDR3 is TGTGCCAGCAGCCAACCGGGACCAAGGGCAGATACGCAGTATTTT.

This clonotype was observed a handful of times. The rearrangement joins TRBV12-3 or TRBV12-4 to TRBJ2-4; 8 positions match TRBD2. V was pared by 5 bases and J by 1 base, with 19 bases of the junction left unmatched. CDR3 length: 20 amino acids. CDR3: CASSPPLSGRFIGAKNIQYF. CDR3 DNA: TGTGCCAGCAGTCCCCCATTGAGCGGGAGATTTATTGGTGCCAAAAACATTCAGTACTTC.

In nucleotides, the CDR3 is TGTGCCAGCAGTTTTTCTGCCCGACAGGGGGCCGAGTTCTTC. Translating gives CASSFSARQGAEFF. This chain joins TRBV12-3 or TRBV12-4 and TRBJ2-1; 10 bases are shared with TRBD1. The CDR3 sequence is 14 residues long. Losses at the gene ends were 3 bases for V and 14 bases for J; bases not matched to a gene: 10.